This T cell receptor (beta chain) appears in the sequencing data of a study of T-cell memory formation after mild COVID-19. This clonotype was seen many times. TCRdb re-derived calls from the 5' RACE reads in MiXCR, one entry per CDR3 protein. The sample yields 100,000 to 150,000 distinct CDR3 sequences, 5% to 6.5% seen once. Trimming left V 3 bases short and J 3 bases short, with 11 bases between. Germline-derived CDR1 and CDR2 are DFQATT and SNEGSKA (reference sequence). This CDR3 comprises 13 residues. The receptor comes from an adult woman who had mild COVID-19 (a few samples of this study predate the infection). Cell type and time point are not known. Sequencing input: PBMCs or a T cell subset sorted from them (not recorded which). The J gene is TRBJ1-1, the V gene TRBV20-1; no reliable D call. DNA of the CDR3: TGCAGTGCTAGGAGGAGGTCCGACACTGAAGCTTTCTTT. Protein sequence: CSARRRSDTEAFF.